This T cell receptor (beta chain) came from a study of T-cell memory formation after mild COVID-19. General study points: Whereas later expanders leaned CD4+, clones contracting day 15 to 85 showed a balanced CD4/CD8 makeup.

About this clonotype itself: The antigen is undetermined.

One entry per CDR3 protein results from TCRdb running MiXCR on the 5' RACE reads. The repertoire holds approximately 390,000 distinct CDR3 sequences, with around a sixth as singletons. CDR1 and CDR2 (germline): SEHNR, FQNEAQ (reference sequence). This CDR3 spans 14 amino acids. V lost 6 bases, J lost 8 bases, and 19 bases lay in between. Material: PBMCs or a T cell subset sorted from them (not recorded which). The receptor was derived from a man in his late teens or twenties who had mild COVID-19 (a few samples of this study predate the infection). Cell type and time point are not known. This chain links TRBV7-9 with TRBJ1-1, with D unclear. The CDR3 bases are TGTGCCAGCAGTTCCCCCCCGGAGATCACGGAAGCTTTCTTT. This codes for CASSSPPEITEAFF.